The sequence of this T cell receptor beta chain was determined in a study of T cell clones after liver transplantation. The CDR3 has 15 amino acids. Per the germline V gene, CDR1 is SGHDT and CDR2 is YYEEEE. Unmatched junction bases numbered 4, after V lost 0 bases and J lost 5 bases. Profiling relied on immunoSEQ multiplex PCR, and the TCRdb table lists in-frame clones only, not all of them. The repertoire includes around 19,000 clones, 78% of them detected once, and about a third sits in the top ten. The chain recombines TRBV5-6 with TRBJ1-5; 8 nucleotides match TRBD1. The receptor was isolated from a human patient who received a liver transplant. The graft donor may have given rise to some T cells. This material consisted of CD8+ T cells from blood, taken less than 70 months after liver transplant. CDR3 residues: CASSLGDRGDQPQHF. CDR3 sequence (DNA): TGTGCCAGCAGCTTGGGAGACAGGGGTGATCAGCCCCAGCATTTT.